Shown below are 25 T cell receptor beta chains from a single sample sequenced in a study of T cell responses to AZD1222 COVID-19 vaccine. TCRdb keeps only in-frame clones here, not all; method: immunoSEQ multiplex PCR. The table records about 150,000 clones, 90% of them present only once. The material sequenced was peripheral blood, taken on day 0 of AZD1222 vaccination. Receptors originate from an adult in good health.

The chain combines TRBV29-1 with TRBJ2-7, with D uncertain. Trimming cost V 0 bases and J 8 bases, with 8 bases left between them. The V gene's germline CDR1 is SQVTM and CDR2 ANQGSEA. The CDR3 is made up of 11 amino acids. The CDR3 bases are TGCAGCGTTGAAGATGGCCTTAAGCAGTACTTC. The encoded protein is CSVEDGLKQYF.

The rearrangement joins TRBV28 to TRBJ1-1; D may be TRBD1 (5 bases). Germline values: CDR1 MDHEN, CDR2 SYDVKM. V was shortened by 6 bases and J by 1 base, with 9 bases between the two germline ends. The CDR3 covers 13 residues. The CDR3 DNA sequence: TGTGCCAGCAGGAGACAGCAGAACACTGAAGCTTTCTTT. Its protein product is CASRRQQNTEAFF.

The chain links TRBV5-1 to TRBJ2-3; 8 bases map to TRBD2. Per the germline V gene, CDR1 is SGHRS and CDR2 is YFSETQ. After removal of 1 base from V and 8 bases from J, the junction contained 9 bases not matched to a gene. This CDR3 is 15 amino acids long. The DNA for the CDR3 is TGCGCCAGCAGCTTGACCCGGGAGGGCCTGGTTACGCAGTATTTT. Its translation: CASSLTREGLVTQYF.

The chain employs TRBV27 and TRBJ2-2, with TRBD1 matching 8 bases. Germline V gene lookup returns CDR1 MNHEY and CDR2 SMNVEV (reference sequence). There are 14 residues in the CDR3. The junction had 10 bases not matched to a gene; V was cut back by 7 bases and J by 9 bases. The CDR3 sequence: CASTRTGQRRELFF. CDR3 sequence (DNA): TGTGCCAGCACCCGGACAGGGCAGCGACGGGAGCTGTTTTTT.

The V call is TRBV24-1, the J call TRBJ1-6; D call uncertain. V lost 2 bases and J 7 bases, leaving 8 bases between the germline ends. The CDR3 runs 14 residues. Germline V gene lookup returns CDR1 KGHDR and CDR2 SFDVKD. CDR3 DNA: TGTGCCACCAGTGATTCGGGAGAGAATTCACCCCTCCACTTT. Amino acid sequence: CATSDSGENSPLHF.

This rearrangement joins TRBV28 to TRBJ2-2; possible D gene TRBD2, 6 bases. The germline CDR1 and CDR2 sequences are MDHEN and SYDVKM. This CDR3 region has 14 residues. Trimming removed 9 bases at V and 9 bases at J, with 20 bases between. DNA of the CDR3: TGTGCCAGTAGAAGTGGAGGGGTCGACAGGGAGCTGTTTTTT. The encoded protein is CASRSGGVDRELFF.

This chain joins TRBV28 and TRBJ2-2; D unclear. The germline V gene has CDR1 MDHEN and CDR2 SYDVKM. The ends were cut back, 6 bases at V and 7 bases at J, with 12 bases in the middle. The CDR3 length is 13 residues. The CDR3 loop reads CASREKGIGELFF. As DNA, the CDR3 is TGTGCCAGCAGAGAGAAAGGGATCGGGGAGCTGTTTTTT. Full variable domain (remainder filled in from reference TRBV28 and TRBJ2-2): DVKVTQSSRYLVKRTGEKVFLECVQDMDHENMFWYRQDPGLGLRLIYFSYDVKMKEKGDIPEGYSVSREKKERFSLILESASTNQTSMYLCASREKGIGELFFGEGSRLTVL.

The genes are TRBV6-2 or TRBV6-3 and TRBJ2-6, with 8 positions matching TRBD1. The CDR3 covers 17 residues. Losses at the gene ends were 6 bases for V and 1 base for J; bases not matched to a gene: 8. Per germline, CDR1 MNHEY and CDR2 SVGEGT. The CDR3 DNA is TGTGCCAGCAGCGCGGACAGGGTTGCGTCTGGGGCCAACGTCCTGACTTTC. As protein: CASSADRVASGANVLTF.

The V call is TRBV6-2 or TRBV6-3, the J call TRBJ2-7, with 10 positions matching TRBD2. CDR3 size: 15 residues. V trimming: 5 bases; J trimming: 3 bases; junction bases outside the gene matches: 7. CDR1 MNHEY and CDR2 SVGEGT come from the germline V gene. CDR3 DNA: TGTGCCAGCAGTCAACTAGCGGGAAGACTCTACGAGCAGTACTTC. Amino acids: CASSQLAGRLYEQYF.

This rearrangement joins TRBV7-2 to TRBJ2-2; 9 nucleotides agree with TRBD2. J gave up 3 bases and V 3 bases, and 11 bases lay outside the gene matches. The CDR3 covers 18 residues. Germline CDR1 SGHTA, CDR2 FQGNSA. As DNA, the CDR3 is TGTGCCAGCAGCTTTAGGGTGACCTTAGCGGGAGACACCGGGGAGCTGTTTTTT. This translates into CASSFRVTLAGDTGELFF.

This clone appeared a single time. The rearrangement joins TRBV12-3 or TRBV12-4 to TRBJ1-4; possibly TRBD1 for D (5 bases). Trimming removed 6 bases at V and 6 bases at J, with 11 bases between. The CDR3 extends over 13 amino acids. The chain's CDR3 is CASSWDGYEKLFF. The CDR3 DNA is TGTGCCAGCAGCTGGGACGGATATGAAAAACTGTTTTTT.

V and J are TRBV3-1 (or the pseudogene TRBV3-2) and TRBJ2-1; 7 bases agree with TRBD2. Germline V gene sequence: CDR1 LGHDT, CDR2 YNNKEL (reference sequence). The CDR3 consists of 18 residues. The V and J ends lost 2 bases and 5 bases, in that order; junction bases with no gene match: 15. CDR3 nucleotides: TGTGCCAGCAGCCAACCTTCCGGGGCTAGCGGAGTCCACAATGAGCAGTTCTTC. Residues: CASSQPSGASGVHNEQFF.

This clone has more than one count but fewer than ten. The rearrangement joins TRBV25-1 to TRBJ2-1, with 11 bases that match TRBD2. The CDR3 extends over 15 amino acids. CDR1 and CDR2 from the germline V gene are MGHDK and SYGVNS. The ends lost 2 bases at V and 8 bases at J; junction bases unmatched: 5. The CDR3 sequence is CASSESSGRGDEQFF. The CDR3 nucleotides are TGTGCCAGCAGTGAAAGTAGCGGGAGGGGTGATGAGCAGTTCTTC.

The chain employs TRBV28 and TRBJ2-5, with TRBD1 identical over 7 bases. This CDR3 has 14 residues. Germline CDR1 MDHEN, CDR2 SYDVKM. V lost 7 bases and J lost 1; bases outside the gene matches: 6. The CDR3 sequence is CASIGRTGQETQYF. In nucleotides, the CDR3 is TGTGCCAGCATAGGTAGGACAGGCCAAGAGACCCAGTACTTC.

With regard to this clone: Other nucleotide sequences in the sample specify the same CDR3. This sequence joins TRBV10-3 and TRBJ1-3; no clear D. Germline CDR1 reads ENHRY; CDR2 reads SYGVKD. Trimming pared 8 bases from V and 4 bases from J, leaving 6 bases between. CDR3 length: 11 residues. CDR3: CAISAGNTIYF. As DNA, the CDR3 is TGTGCCATCTCGGCCGGAAACACCATATATTTT.

The J gene is TRBJ2-7, the V gene TRBV7-6, with TRBD1 matching over 10 bases. Trimming took 6 bases from V and 2 from J; bases not matched to a gene: 19. Per germline, CDR1 SGHVS and CDR2 FNYEAQ. This CDR3 comprises 19 residues. In DNA, the CDR3 is TGTGCCAGCAGTTCCCGTTCGGGGACAGGGGCCTCCATCACCTACGAGCAGTACTTC. It yields the protein CASSSRSGTGASITYEQYF.

This clone was recorded once. The rearrangement uses TRBV7-2 and TRBJ2-1; no clear D gene. CDR1 and CDR2 from the germline V gene are SGHTA and FQGNSA. The CDR3 has 13 amino acids. V lost 0 bases and J 5 bases, leaving 5 bases between the germline ends. The CDR3 is CASSLAGHNEQFF. The CDR3 bases are TGTGCCAGCAGCTTAGCGGGCCACAATGAGCAGTTCTTC.

The chain links TRBV6-2 or TRBV6-3 to TRBJ2-1; tentative D call: TRBD2 (7 bases). There are 11 residues in the CDR3. Germline CDR1 MNHEY, CDR2 SVGEGT. V lost 6 bases and J lost 11, with 11 bases in between. Here the CDR3 DNA reads TGTGCCAGCAGCCTGGGGGGGCAGCAGTTCTTC. It yields the protein CASSLGGQQFF.

The CDR3 reads CASSEDYQETQYF. CDR3 DNA sequence: TGTGCCAGCAGCGAGGATTACCAAGAGACCCAGTACTTC. The chain recombines TRBV2 with TRBJ2-5; D gene unclear. The CDR3 is 13 residues long. Germline CDR1 and CDR2: SNHLY and FYNNEI. Deletions cut 6 bases from V and 0 bases from J, with 8 bases between.

The chain is built from TRBV6-2 or TRBV6-3 and TRBJ2-2; 7 positions match TRBD2. J lost 5 bases, V lost 0 bases, and 3 bases had no gene match. The CDR3 is 15 residues long. Germline CDR1 MNHEY, CDR2 SVGEGT. CDR3 in DNA: TGTGCCAGCAGTTACTCTGCGGGGGAAACCGGGGAGCTGTTTTTT. It encodes CASSYSAGETGELFF.

The chain combines TRBV6-5 with TRBJ1-6; D possibly corresponds to TRBD1 (5 bases). CDR3 length: 16 amino acids. From germline, CDR1 is MNHEY and CDR2 SVGAGI. Trimming removed 0 bases at V and 5 bases at J, with 11 bases between. In DNA, the CDR3 is TGTGCCAGCAGTTACTCGAGCACCAGGGATAATTCACCCCTCCACTTT. Translated, it gives CASSYSSTRDNSPLHF.

The V and J genes are TRBV20-1 and TRBJ2-7, with TRBD2 identical over 7 bases. Germline lookup yields CDR1 DFQATT and CDR2 SNEGSKA (reference sequence). The CDR3 extends over 11 amino acids. V lost 4 bases to trimming and J lost 3 bases; unmatched junction nucleotides: 0. Here the CDR3 DNA reads TGCAGTGCTACTAGCGGCTACGAGCAGTACTTC. This encodes CSATSGYEQYF.

The chain couples TRBV15 to TRBJ1-1; 7 bases map to TRBD1. This CDR3 region has 15 residues. With 3 bases clipped from V and 4 bases from J, the junction kept 8 bases outside the gene matches. Germline V gene sequence: CDR1 LNHNV, CDR2 YYDKDF (reference sequence). The CDR3 region has the DNA TGTGCCACCAGCAGGCCAAGGCAGGGGGTCACTGAAGCTTTCTTT. Amino acids: CATSRPRQGVTEAFF.

This chain uses TRBV3-1 (or the pseudogene TRBV3-2) with TRBJ2-2; D remains unclear. Trimming took off 5 bases at V and 5 bases at J, with 6 bases between the two ends. This CDR3 spans 12 amino acids. CDR1 and CDR2 (germline): LGHDT, YNNKEL (reference sequence). The CDR3 coding sequence is TGTGCCAGCAGCTCGAGGACCGGGGAGCTGTTTTTT. This gives the protein CASSSRTGELFF.

This CDR3 reads CASSLGQGPRGFGAFF. In DNA form, the CDR3 reads TGTGCCAGCAGCTTAGGTCAGGGGCCGCGGGGTTTCGGAGCTTTCTTT. The chain combines TRBV7-8 with TRBJ1-1; tentative D call: TRBD1 (6 bases). The V end was cut by 1 base, the J end by 10 bases, with 22 bases between. This CDR3 spans 16 amino acids. Germline-derived CDR1 and CDR2 are SGHVS and FQNEAQ.